This T cell receptor (beta chain) derives from a study of Ad26.COV2.S vaccination and SARS-CoV-2 variants. General study findings and limits: Reported findings describe substantial breadth in spike-specific CD8+ and CD4+ T cell responses following vaccination.

TCRdb's copy holds only in-frame clones and misses some; the assay was immunoSEQ multiplex PCR. The sample contains approximately 140,000 clones, 86% of which appear only once. V trimming: 4 bases; J trimming: 3 bases; junction bases outside the gene matches: 5. This CDR3 is 15 amino acids long. The germline CDR1 and CDR2 sequences are SNHLY and FYNNEI. As for this clone: Its specificity is unknown.

V gene TRBV2 combines with J gene TRBJ2-1, with TRBD2 identical over 8 bases. The material sequenced was peripheral blood, taken after recovery from COVID-19. The sequence was collected from a human donor who had recovered from COVID-19. CDR3: CASSVKAGGYNEQFF. CDR3 DNA sequence: TGTGCCAGCAGTGTTAAGGCGGGGGGCTACAATGAGCAGTTCTTC.